The next 29 T cell receptor beta chains were all read from a single sample in a study of early stage breast cancer tumors. The data were produced by immunoSEQ multiplex PCR, yet TCRdb's version contains in-frame clones alone and is incomplete. The table lists 25,000 to 30,000 clones, roughly 55% of them singletons. The sample was breast tumor tissue. These receptors came from a person aged 50-59 years with breast cancer.

The CDR3 DNA reads as TGTGCCAGCACCACTCAACACGAGCAGTACTTC. It encodes CASTTQHEQYF. The rearrangement uses TRBV6-1 and TRBJ2-7; D not resolved. Germline values: CDR1 MNHNS, CDR2 SASEGT. The CDR3 totals 11 residues. Trimming removed 7 bases at V and 5 bases at J, with 9 bases between.

J is TRBJ1-5 and V is TRBV30; 8 nucleotides match TRBD1. The V gene end was trimmed by 0 bases and the J gene end by 1 base; junction bases not matched to a gene: 8. This CDR3 spans 17 amino acids. Germline CDR1 GTSNPN, CDR2 SVGIG (reference sequence). CDR3 DNA: TGTGCCTGGAGTGTAGGGCAGGGGGCCCCCAGCAATCAGCCCCAGCATTTT. Translating it yields CAWSVGQGAPSNQPQHF.

The rearrangement uses TRBV11-3 and TRBJ2-3, with D perhaps assigned TRBD1 or TRBD2 (5 bases each). With 3 bases removed from V and 1 base from J, the gap between germline ends came to 5 bases. Germline CDR1 SGHNT, CDR2 YENEEA. CDR3 length: 13 amino acids. The CDR3 loop is CASSLGGTDTQYF. The CDR3 bases are TGTGCCAGCAGCTTGGGGGGCACAGATACGCAGTATTTT.

This chain connects TRBV7-2 to TRBJ1-1, with TRBD1 matching 9 bases. The V and J ends lost 6 bases and 4 bases, in that order; junction bases with no gene match: 3. Germline CDR1 SGHTA, CDR2 FQGNSA. The CDR3 has 13 residues. The DNA of the CDR3 is TGTGCCAGCAGAAGACAGGGGGGCACTGAAGCTTTCTTT. This codes for CASRRQGGTEAFF.

CDR3 loop: CASRPTSGGPRNEQYF. Here the CDR3 DNA reads TGTGCCAGCAGACCCACTAGCGGAGGCCCTCGGAACGAGCAGTACTTC. The chain links TRBV2 to TRBJ2-7; 8 bases fit TRBD2. Unmatched junction bases numbered 15, after V lost 6 bases and J lost 5 bases. Germline V gene data show CDR1 as SNHLY and CDR2 as FYNNEI. This CDR3 comprises 16 residues.

The J gene is TRBJ1-1, the V gene TRBV5-1; weak D call: TRBD1 (6 bases). Germline loops: CDR1 SGHRS, CDR2 YFSETQ. V was clipped by 1 base and J by 4 bases, with 8 bases between them. The CDR3 has 13 amino acids. The DNA for the CDR3 is TGCGCCAGCAGCTTGAGGGGGAGCACTGAAGCTTTCTTT. It specifies CASSLRGSTEAFF.

The V call is TRBV30, the J call TRBJ2-3, with D possibly matching TRBD2 (7 bases). Deletions cut 3 bases from V and 2 bases from J, with 21 bases between. In germline, CDR1 is GTSNPN, CDR2 SVGIG (reference sequence). The CDR3 runs 17 residues. Here the CDR3 DNA reads TGTGCCTGGAGAGCAATTCACGGGGGGCCCCTCACAGATACGCAGTATTTT. The encoded protein is CAWRAIHGGPLTDTQYF.

The chain links TRBV6-1 to TRBJ1-1, with 7 bases aligning to TRBD1. The CDR3 runs 15 residues. Germline lookup yields CDR1 MNHNS and CDR2 SASEGT. V shed 8 bases, J shed 4 bases, and the junction held 13 bases outside the gene matches. The CDR3 spells CASAPTQQGRTEAFF. CDR3 DNA: TGTGCCAGCGCCCCGACTCAACAGGGGCGCACTGAAGCTTTCTTT.

This clone turned up a few times. The gene calls are TRBV20-1 and TRBJ2-7, with unresolved D. V was cut by 4 bases and J by 5 bases, with 9 bases left in between. CDR3 length equals 11 residues. The germline gives CDR1 DFQATT, CDR2 SNEGSKA (reference sequence). The CDR3 DNA is TGCAGTGCTAAGGATCCCAACGAGCAGTACTTC. Translated, it gives CSAKDPNEQYF.

J is TRBJ2-3 and V is TRBV5-1; 7 positions match TRBD1. The CDR3 extends over 17 amino acids. Per the germline V gene, CDR1 is SGHRS and CDR2 is YFSETQ. The ends lost 2 bases at V and 0 bases at J; junction bases unmatched: 9. CDR3 DNA: TGCGCCAGCAGCTTTCAATCGACAGGGATCAGCACAGATACGCAGTATTTT. This sequence encodes CASSFQSTGISTDTQYF.

This clone was seen just once. The V and J genes are TRBV19 and TRBJ2-2; possible D gene TRBD1, 5 bases. Trimming shortened V by 10 bases and J by 8 bases, and 17 bases separated the two germline ends. Germline V gene lookup returns CDR1 LNHDA and CDR2 SQIVND (reference sequence). CDR3 length: 13 amino acids. The CDR3 loop reads CATTRGPKGELFF. CDR3 DNA sequence: TGTGCCACGACAAGGGGCCCCAAGGGGGAGCTGTTTTTT.

This rearrangement joins TRBV11-2 to TRBJ2-4; 7 nucleotides line up with TRBD2. The CDR3 is 18 amino acids. From germline, CDR1 is SGHAT and CDR2 FQNNGV. The V segment lost 2 bases and the J segment 6 bases; nucleotides outside the gene matches: 16. The CDR3 DNA reads TGTGCCAGCAGCTTAAGGCTGCGGCCGGGGAGGGCAGGAAACATTCAGTACTTC. The encoded protein is CASSLRLRPGRAGNIQYF.

This clone was observed once. V gene TRBV18 combines with J gene TRBJ2-7, with D uncertain. The CDR3 has 15 amino acids. The V end lost 1 base, the J end lost 4 bases, and 14 bases lay between the germline ends. From germline, CDR1 is KGHSH and CDR2 LQKENI. The CDR3 sequence is CASSPRSTHVYEQYF. DNA for the CDR3: TGTGCCAGCTCACCACGCTCAACCCATGTATACGAGCAGTACTTC.

The CDR3 is CASSLEGGGGQPQHF. The CDR3 DNA reads TGTGCCAGCAGCTTAGAAGGAGGGGGCGGTCAGCCCCAGCATTTT. This chain connects TRBV7-8 to TRBJ1-5; 7 nucleotides align to TRBD1. With V trimmed by 1 base and J by 6 bases, 6 bases remained unmatched. This CDR3 has 15 residues. Germline-derived CDR1 and CDR2 are SGHVS and FQNEAQ.

J is TRBJ2-1 and V is TRBV27, with a weak D call TRBD1 (6 bases). The germline gives CDR1 MNHEY, CDR2 SMNVEV (reference sequence). The germline V and J ends were trimmed by 8 bases and 8 bases, with 10 bases remaining between them. CDR3 length equals 11 residues. Here the CDR3 reads CASQQGYEQFF. The CDR3 DNA reads as TGTGCCAGCCAACAGGGATATGAGCAGTTCTTC.

The V and J genes are TRBV2 and TRBJ1-5; D is possibly TRBD1 (5 bases). Looked up from germline, CDR1 is SNHLY and CDR2 is FYNNEI. The CDR3 extends over 14 amino acids. The V gene lost 6 bases and the J gene lost 5 bases, with 14 bases spanning the gap. The CDR3, as DNA: TGTGCCAGCAGGGGGGGTGGGGGATATCAGCCCCAGCATTTT. Its translation is CASRGGGGYQPQHF.

This clone was seen more than once but under ten times. The chain couples TRBV15 to TRBJ2-3; 8 nucleotides match TRBD2. With V trimmed by 0 bases and J by 2 bases, 7 bases remained unmatched. Germline CDR1 reads LNHNV; CDR2 reads YYDKDF (reference sequence). The CDR3 length is 17 residues. The CDR3 bases are TGTGCCACCAGCAGAGATCTGGGAGCGGGGGTCACAGATACGCAGTATTTT. The encoded protein is CATSRDLGAGVTDTQYF.

V is TRBV7-9 and J is TRBJ2-5; 9 bases fit TRBD1. J gave up 5 bases and V 0 bases, and 7 bases lay outside the gene matches. CDR3 length: 16 residues. The germline CDR1 and CDR2 sequences are SEHNR and FQNEAQ (reference sequence). The DNA of the CDR3 is TGTGCCAGCAGCTTAGCTTGGGACAGGGTAAAGGAGACCCAGTACTTC. Translated, it gives CASSLAWDRVKETQYF.

This clone was counted a few times. V usage is TRBV9 and J usage is TRBJ2-7; weak D call: TRBD2 (5 bases). The germline gives CDR1 SGDLS, CDR2 YYNGEE. There are 11 residues in the CDR3. V lost 3 bases to trimming and J lost 7 bases, with 8 bases between them. The CDR3 loop is CASSDPGEQYF. The DNA of the CDR3 is TGTGCCAGCAGCGACCCGGGGGAGCAGTACTTC. The whole variable domain, filled in from reference TRBV9 and TRBJ2-7, reads DSGVTQTPKHLITATGQRVTLRCSPRSGDLSVYWYQQSLDQGLQFLIQYYNGEERAKGNILERFSAQQFPDLHSELNLSSLELGDSALYFCASSDPGEQYFGPGTRLTVT.

This chain connects TRBV4-1 to TRBJ2-1; D unresolved. In germline, CDR1 is MGHRA, CDR2 YSYEKL. There are 13 residues in the CDR3. Trimming left V 0 bases short and J 10 bases short, with 10 bases between. Written as DNA, the CDR3 is TGCGCCAGCAGCCAAGAGCATGGCCTCGAGCAGTTCTTC. Its translation is CASSQEHGLEQFF.

This clone was recorded once. This chain connects TRBV7-9 to TRBJ2-3; 7 positions agree with TRBD2. Losses at the gene ends were 3 bases for V and 0 bases for J; bases not matched to a gene: 6. The CDR3 is 16 residues long. Germline V gene lookup returns CDR1 SEHNR and CDR2 FQNEAQ (reference sequence). The CDR3: CASSLNRGGSTDTQYF. The CDR3 DNA reads TGTGCCAGCAGCTTGAATCGCGGGGGAAGCACAGATACGCAGTATTTT.

This clone was detected a few times. The chain joins TRBV6-1 to TRBJ1-1; D uncertain. Deletions cut 4 bases from V and 1 base from J, with 7 bases between. This CDR3 is built from 13 residues. CDR1 MNHNS and CDR2 SASEGT come from the germline V gene. CDR3: CASSGQPNTEAFF. In DNA form, the CDR3 reads TGTGCCAGCAGTGGACAACCGAACACTGAAGCTTTCTTT.

The V call is TRBV11-3, the J call TRBJ2-3; a possible D gene is TRBD1 (6 bases). The length of the CDR3 is 15 residues. The germline V gene encodes CDR1 SGHNT and CDR2 YENEEA. Trimming pared 1 base from V and 4 bases from J, leaving 12 bases between. CDR3 in DNA: TGTGCCAGCAGCTTAGTAGGGGGAGACGCAGATACGCAGTATTTT. This encodes CASSLVGGDADTQYF.

This clone has just a few counts. The chain combines TRBV30 with TRBJ2-2; D possibly matches TRBD1 or TRBD2 (5 bases each). V was cut by 5 bases and J by 2 bases, with 15 bases left in between. This CDR3 spans 15 amino acids. Looked up from germline, CDR1 is GTSNPN and CDR2 is SVGIG (reference sequence). The CDR3 nucleotides read TGTGCCTGGTCACCCTGGGACGGAAACACCGGGGAGCTGTTTTTT. Translating it yields CAWSPWDGNTGELFF.

This chain uses TRBV5-6 with TRBJ2-3, with TRBD2 identical over 14 bases. V shed 3 bases, J shed 0 bases, and the junction held 6 bases outside the gene matches. The CDR3 has 18 amino acids. Germline CDR1 SGHDT, CDR2 YYEEEE. As DNA, the CDR3 is TGTGCCAGCAGCTCCCTGACTAGCGGGAGGGCAAGCACAGATACGCAGTATTTT. This codes for CASSSLTSGRASTDTQYF. Filled out from reference TRBV5-6 and TRBJ2-3, the complete variable domain reads DAGVTQSPTHLIKTRGQQVTLRCSPKSGHDTVSWYQQALGQGPQFIFQYYEEEERQRGNFPDRFSGHQFPNYSSELNVNALLLGDSALYLCASSSLTSGRASTDTQYFGPGTRLTVL.

This clone has more than one count but fewer than ten. The chain's CDR3 is CASSEDRRGGRGYTF. CDR3 sequence (DNA): TGTGCCAGCAGTGAAGACCGGCGGGGAGGGCGAGGCTACACCTTC. This sequence joins TRBV6-1 and TRBJ1-2, with D hard to call. Trimming removed 1 base at V and 8 bases at J, with 17 bases between. This CDR3 has 15 amino acids. Germline assignment: CDR1 MNHNS and CDR2 SASEGT.

This chain connects TRBV7-9 to TRBJ2-1; unclear D gene. Per germline, CDR1 SEHNR and CDR2 FQNEAQ (reference sequence). This CDR3 is built from 14 residues. V lost 3 bases and J lost 0, with 6 bases in between. This chain's CDR3 is CASSFPSSYNEQFF. CDR3 sequence (DNA): TGTGCCAGCAGCTTTCCTAGCTCCTACAATGAGCAGTTCTTC.

The chain combines TRBV4-1 with TRBJ1-1; D not certain. CDR1 and CDR2 from the germline V gene are MGHRA and YSYEKL. The V end lost 1 base, the J end lost 1 base, and 10 bases lay between the germline ends. The CDR3 sequence is 15 residues long. CDR3: CASSQAGDRNTEAFF. CDR3 sequence (DNA): TGCGCCAGCAGCCAAGCTGGGGATAGGAACACTGAAGCTTTCTTT.

The rearrangement joins TRBV30 to TRBJ1-1, with D possibly TRBD1 on 6 matching bases. The CDR3 extends over 14 amino acids. Germline V lookup: CDR1 GTSNPN, CDR2 SVGIG (reference sequence). V lost 0 bases to trimming and J lost 6 bases, with 14 bases between them. CDR3 DNA: TGTGCCTGGAGTGTGGGGGCTCTAAGCGCTGAAGCTTTCTTT. Residues: CAWSVGALSAEAFF.